This TCR beta chain was sequenced in a study of blood T cell repertoires in COVID-19. Seattle patients were enrolled while actively infected and followed longitudinally. Sequencing used immunoSEQ multiplex PCR; TCRdb keeps in-frame clones, though not all of them. Found here are some 140,000 clones, 65% to 90% of them singletons; the top ten hold around 10%. Trimming removed 5 bases from V and 6 bases from J, with 19 bases in between. The CDR3 runs to 15 residues. Germline values: CDR1 SEHNR, CDR2 FQNEAQ (reference sequence). This clone came up a few times. Sequencing used peripheral blood. V is TRBV7-9 and J is TRBJ1-2; D is unclear. This sequence originates from a woman aged 55-69 years with COVID-19, enrolled during active disease. CDR3 DNA sequence: TGTGCCAGCAGCCAAGATGGCTCGCAGTTGCATGGCTACACCTTC. Encoded protein: CASSQDGSQLHGYTF.